Each of the 14 T cell receptor beta chains below was sequenced from the same sample in a study of monozygotic twins with inflammatory bowel disease. One entry per CDR3 protein, without DNA, is what TCRdb gives after re-calling the 5' RACE reads. The sample table includes fewer than 550,000 distinct CDR3 sequences. The sequenced sample consisted of blood. The receptors come from a human donor with ulcerative colitis or Crohn's disease, or a healthy co-twin of an affected twin (not recorded which).

J is TRBJ2-2 and V is TRBV19; as DNA is missing, the TRBD1 call by TCRdb cannot be tested. This CDR3 region has 20 residues. Germline V gene data show CDR1 as LNHDA and CDR2 as SQIVND (reference sequence). The CDR3 sequence: CASSRRWGRDGTRDTGELFF.

The rearrangement joins TRBV6-5 to TRBJ1-2; TCRdb designates TRBD1, a call that cannot be tested without DNA. This CDR3 spans 16 amino acids. In germline, CDR1 is MNHEY, CDR2 SVGAGI. CDR3 protein: CASSSPGPQRVYGYTF.

The chain recombines TRBV7-4 with TRBJ1-2; TCRdb indicates TRBD1, and absent DNA this call remains unverified. This CDR3 has 14 amino acids. Germline assignment: CDR1 SGHVT and CDR2 SQSDAQ. CDR3 sequence reads: CASSFDTGVYGYTF. The whole variable domain, filled in from reference TRBV7-4 and TRBJ1-2, reads GAGVSQSPRYKVAKRGRDVALRCDSISGHVTLYWYRQTLGQGSEVLTYSQSDAQRDKSGRPSGRFSAERPERSVSTLKIQRTEQGDSAVYLCASSFDTGVYGYTFGSGTRLTVV.

This chain joins TRBV9 and TRBJ1-1; TCRdb names TRBD1, which stays unverified in the absence of DNA. The CDR3 length is 14 residues. The germline V gene has CDR1 SGDLS and CDR2 YYNGEE. CDR3 region: CASSKDRGRTEAFF.

V gene TRBV7-9 combines with J gene TRBJ2-7; the TRBD1 assignment by TCRdb is unverifiable without DNA. Germline loops: CDR1 SEHNR, CDR2 FQNEAQ (reference sequence). The CDR3 is made up of 15 amino acids. CDR3 sequence reads: CASSLAPGSLGEQYF.

The V and J genes are TRBV11-2 and TRBJ1-2; TCRdb selects TRBD1, and the lack of DNA leaves this call unchecked. CDR1 is SGHAT and CDR2 is FQNNGV in the germline V gene. The CDR3 is made up of 16 amino acids. The CDR3 loop is CASSLSQGARGYGYTF.

This sequence joins TRBV5-1 and TRBJ1-1; there is no DNA to check the TCRdb D call of TRBD1. CDR1 and CDR2 (germline): SGHRS, YFSETQ. This CDR3 comprises 17 residues. CDR3 in amino acids: CASSPRTGGLSGAEAFF.

The J gene is TRBJ2-2, the V gene TRBV5-6; TCRdb names TRBD1, which stays unverified in the absence of DNA. CDR3 size: 16 residues. Per the germline V gene, CDR1 is SGHDT and CDR2 is YYEEEE. CDR3 amino acids: CASSFRGGANTGELFF.

The gene calls are TRBV20-1 and TRBJ1-6. This CDR3 is built from 13 residues. Germline V gene data show CDR1 as DFQATT and CDR2 as SNEGSKA (reference sequence). The CDR3 loop reads CSASEGTDAPLHF.

CDR3 residues: CASSPLVWGDSYEQYF. This chain joins TRBV5-1 and TRBJ2-7; TCRdb's D call, TRBD2, is unchecked because there is no DNA. Germline values: CDR1 SGHRS, CDR2 YFSETQ. The CDR3 contains 16 residues.

CDR3 amino acids: CASSLGTGREPQHF. The chain couples TRBV5-1 to TRBJ1-5; TCRdb names TRBD1, which stays unverified in the absence of DNA. Germline V CDR1 and CDR2: SGHRS, YFSETQ. The CDR3 consists of 14 residues.

The V and J genes are TRBV6-2 or TRBV6-3 and TRBJ1-5; as DNA is missing, the TRBD1 call by TCRdb cannot be tested. In germline, CDR1 is MNHEY, CDR2 SVGEGT. The CDR3 runs 17 residues. CDR3 region: CASRNPLGRNRNQPQHF.

The rearrangement joins TRBV7-9 to TRBJ2-1; the TRBD2 assignment by TCRdb is unverifiable without DNA. The CDR3 length is 13 residues. Per the germline V gene, CDR1 is SEHNR and CDR2 is FQNEAQ (reference sequence). The CDR3 here is CASSKGLTYEQFF.

The rearrangement uses TRBV29-1 and TRBJ1-1; TCRdb gives TRBD1 as the D gene, but with no DNA this cannot be confirmed. The CDR3 totals 14 residues. In germline, CDR1 is SQVTM, CDR2 ANQGSEA. The chain's CDR3 is CSAQTGVVNTEAFF.